The rows below give T cell receptor beta chains drawn from one sample of a study of T cell responses to AZD1222 COVID-19 vaccine. Assay used: immunoSEQ multiplex PCR; TCRdb lists only in-frame clones, some missing. The sample shows some 98,000 clones, less than 85% of them seen only once. Sample: peripheral blood, taken 28 days after the second AZD1222 dose. The origin of the receptors is an adult who received the AZD1222 COVID-19 vaccine. Both conserved end residues are part of each CDR3. D genes are given only for firm matches. Clone size is stated in some rows and not others, as once, few, many or a class when expanded.

J	size	D	V	CDR3	DNA
TRBJ2-7	.	TRBD1	TRBV4-1	CASSQDPAGGPTYEQYF	TGCGCCAGCAGCCAAGACCCCGCAGGGGGACCAACCTACGAGCAGTACTTC
TRBJ1-4	once	.	TRBV2	CASSGKGAGPNEKLFF	TGTGCCAGCAGTGGGAAAGGGGCAGGGCCTAATGAAAAACTGTTTTTT
TRBJ1-2	few	TRBD1	TRBV30	CAWREGTGDYGYTF	TGTGCCTGGAGGGAAGGGACAGGGGATTATGGCTACACCTTC
TRBJ2-2	.	.	TRBV18	CASSPYGTGELFF	TGTGCCAGCTCACCATATGGCACCGGGGAGCTGTTTTTT
TRBJ1-1	few	.	TRBV2	CASVQPGRPNTEAFF	TGTGCCAGCGTCCAGCCGGGACGGCCGAACACTGAAGCTTTCTTT
TRBJ1-2	.	.	TRBV7-8	CASSLGESNYGYTF	TGTGCCAGCAGCTTAGGGGAATCTAACTATGGCTACACCTTC
TRBJ1-4	.	.	TRBV5-1	CASSAAGSNEKLFF	TGCGCCAGCAGCGCGGCAGGGAGTAATGAAAAACTGTTTTTT
TRBJ2-7	.	TRBD2	TRBV7-2	CASSLGGGSSYEQYF	TGTGCCAGCAGCTTAGGCGGGGGGAGCTCCTACGAGCAGTACTTC
TRBJ2-7	once	TRBD1	TRBV30	CAWSADRALGTFLGEQYF	TGTGCCTGGAGCGCCGACAGGGCATTGGGCACTTTTTTAGGCGAGCAGTACTTC
TRBJ2-5	.	TRBD1	TRBV11-2	CASNPLPRQGEGETQYF	TGTGCCAGCAACCCTCTACCTAGACAGGGAGAGGGAGAGACCCAGTACTTC
TRBJ2-1	.	TRBD2	TRBV9	CASSVGGRGGPYEQFF	TGTGCCAGCAGCGTAGGAGGACGGGGGGGCCCTTATGAGCAGTTCTTC
TRBJ2-1	.	TRBD2	TRBV7-9	CASSQGVAGGNNEQFF	TGTGCCAGCAGCCAAGGGGTAGCGGGAGGGAACAATGAGCAGTTCTTC
TRBJ2-2	.	TRBD1	TRBV7-6	CASSRRGGASDNTGELFF	TGTGCCAGCAGCCGAAGAGGGGGCGCAAGTGATAACACCGGGGAGCTGTTTTTT
TRBJ2-7	.	TRBD1	TRBV11-2	CASSPGTGGSYEQYF	TGTGCCAGCAGCCCCGGGACAGGTGGCTCCTACGAGCAGTACTTC
TRBJ2-4	.	.	TRBV2	CASSLYPGLAKNIQYF	TGTGCCAGCAGTCTGTACCCCGGGTTAGCCAAAAACATTCAGTACTTC
TRBJ1-4	.	.	TRBV6-5	CASSYGSPGSNEKLFF	TGTGCCAGCAGTTACGGATCCCCAGGGTCTAATGAAAAACTGTTTTTT
TRBJ1-6	.	TRBD1	TRBV19	CASNPDRVINSPLHF	TGTGCCAGTAATCCGGACAGGGTGATTAATTCACCCCTCCACTTT
TRBJ2-3	.	TRBD1	TRBV15	CATSRGGGQGGTDTQYF	TGTGCCACCAGCAGAGGAGGTGGACAGGGGGGGACAGATACGCAGTATTTT
TRBJ2-5	once	.	TRBV19	CASSIARGAGETQYF	TGTGCCAGTAGTATAGCTCGAGGGGCAGGTGAGACCCAGTACTTC
TRBJ2-3	once	.	TRBV4-3	CASSQDPQDTQYF	TGCGCCAGCAGCCAAGATCCCCAGGATACGCAGTATTTT
TRBJ1-1	.	.	TRBV27	CASSLSRDSNTEAFF	TGTGCCAGCAGTTTATCTCGGGATTCGAACACTGAAGCTTTCTTT
TRBJ2-3	.	TRBD2	TRBV5-1	CASSLGGGSTDTQYF	TGCGCCAGCAGCTTGGGCGGGGGGAGCACAGATACGCAGTATTTT
TRBJ2-3	.	.	TRBV19	CASSTDSWGGHTDTQYF	TGTGCCAGTAGTACGGACAGCTGGGGAGGTCACACAGATACGCAGTATTTT
TRBJ1-4	.	.	TRBV9	CASSVVDGEKLFF	TGTGCCAGCAGCGTAGTGGACGGTGAAAAACTGTTTTTT
TRBJ1-6	.	.	TRBV20-1	CSASAGSSVHF	TGCAGTGCTAGCGCCGGGTCATCGGTACACTTT
TRBJ2-1	.	.	TRBV18	CASSPPGTEEQFF	TGTGCCAGCTCACCGCCCGGGACTGAAGAGCAGTTCTTC
TRBJ1-2	once	.	TRBV4-1	CASSQGGHAGYTF	TGCGCCAGCAGCCAAGGTGGACACGCAGGCTACACCTTC
TRBJ1-5	.	.	TRBV7-9	CASSSDPDEPQHF	TGTGCCAGCAGCTCTGACCCTGATGAGCCCCAGCATTTT
TRBJ2-2	.	.	TRBV15	CATRPAGSQDTGELFF	TGTGCCACCAGACCCGCAGGGTCCCAGGACACCGGGGAGCTGTTTTTT
TRBJ2-7	.	TRBD2	TRBV6-2/TRBV6-3	CASSRSGAPYEQYF	TGTGCCAGCAGTCGTAGCGGGGCACCCTACGAGCAGTACTTC
TRBJ2-7	.	TRBD1	TRBV29-1	CSARVGGQGVYEQYF	TGCAGCGCACGCGTGGGGGGACAGGGGGTTTATGAGCAGTACTTC
TRBJ2-1	.	TRBD2	TRBV6-4	CASSETSISSDEQFF	TGTGCCAGCAGTGAGACTAGCATCTCCTCGGATGAGCAGTTCTTC
TRBJ1-6	.	.	TRBV15	CATSADRYSPLHF	TGTGCCACCAGTGCGGACAGATATTCACCCCTCCACTTT
TRBJ2-6	once	.	TRBV6-1	CASSGLQGEFGSGANVLTF	TGTGCCAGCAGTGGGCTACAGGGAGAGTTTGGCTCTGGGGCCAACGTCCTGACTTTC
TRBJ1-5	few	.	TRBV7-2	CASSLGPGNQPQHF	TGTGCCAGCAGCTTAGGTCCAGGCAATCAGCCCCAGCATTTT
TRBJ1-2	.	.	TRBV9	CASSSSQGLNGYTF	TGTGCCAGCAGCTCCAGTCAGGGGTTGAACGGCTACACCTTC
TRBJ2-5	.	TRBD2	TRBV6-5	CASSSLAGVKETQYF	TGTGCCAGCAGTAGCCTTGCGGGAGTGAAAGAGACCCAGTACTTC
TRBJ1-2	.	.	TRBV18	CASSPQGMLWDSTF	TGTGCCAGCTCACCCCAGGGGATGTTGTGGGACTCCACCTTC
TRBJ2-6	.	TRBD1	TRBV6-6	CASSSYLSGGAVSFGANVLTF	TGTGCCAGCAGCTCATACCTCTCAGGGGGCGCGGTTTCTTTTGGGGCCAACGTCCTGACTTTC
TRBJ1-1	.	.	TRBV27	CASSLVGTKAFF	TGTGCCAGCAGTTTGGTGGGGACAAAAGCTTTCTTT
TRBJ1-3	.	.	TRBV5-6	CASSFGSVAGNTIYF	TGTGCCAGCAGCTTTGGGTCTGTAGCTGGAAACACCATATATTTT
TRBJ1-2	.	TRBD1	TRBV6-5	CASITGTGVLGYTF	TGTGCCAGCATAACCGGGACAGGGGTACTTGGCTACACCTTC